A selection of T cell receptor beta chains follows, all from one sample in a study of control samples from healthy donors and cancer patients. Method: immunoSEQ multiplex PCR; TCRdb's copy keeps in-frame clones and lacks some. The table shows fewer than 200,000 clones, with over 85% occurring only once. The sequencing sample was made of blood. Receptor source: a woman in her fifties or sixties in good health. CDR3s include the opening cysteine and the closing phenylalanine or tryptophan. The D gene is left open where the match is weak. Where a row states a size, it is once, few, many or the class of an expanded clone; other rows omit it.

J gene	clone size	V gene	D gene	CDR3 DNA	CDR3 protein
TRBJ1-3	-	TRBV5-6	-	TGTGCCAGCAGCACCCTGGCTGGGAGGGTTTACGGAAACACCATATATTTT	CASSTLAGRVYGNTIYF
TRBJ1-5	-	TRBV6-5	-	TGTGCCAGCAGTTACTCGCAGGGCAATCAGCCCCAGCATTTT	CASSYSQGNQPQHF
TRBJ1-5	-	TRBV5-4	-	TGTGCCAGCAGCTTGGCCGGGATCAATCAGCCCCAGCATTTT	CASSLAGINQPQHF
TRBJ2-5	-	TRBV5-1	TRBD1	TGCGCCAGCAGCTCTGGACAGGGGAGCGTGGAGACCCAGTACTTC	CASSSGQGSVETQYF
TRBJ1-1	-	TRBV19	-	TGTGCCAGTAGTATAAGGCCGGGGGCTGGGAACACTGAAGCTTTCTTT	CASSIRPGAGNTEAFF
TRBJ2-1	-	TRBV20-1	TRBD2	TGCAGTGCTAGTAGGACTAGCGGGCCCACCAATGAGCAGTTCTTC	CSASRTSGPTNEQFF
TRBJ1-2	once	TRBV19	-	TGTGCCAGTAGTATAGGGGCCAATTGGAATGGCTACACCTTC	CASSIGANWNGYTF
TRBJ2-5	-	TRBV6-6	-	TGTGCCAGCACTCGAGGCGGAGAGACCCAGTACTTC	CASTRGGETQYF
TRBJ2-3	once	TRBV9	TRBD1	TGTGCCAGCAGCTCAGGGGGATCCGGCACAGATACGCAGTATTTT	CASSSGGSGTDTQYF
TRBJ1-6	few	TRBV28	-	TGTGCCACCCAGGCCAATTCACCCCTCCACTTT	CATQANSPLHF
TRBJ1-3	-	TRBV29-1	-	TGCAGCGTTGCCGCCGGCAGCTCTGGAAACACCATATATTTT	CSVAAGSSGNTIYF
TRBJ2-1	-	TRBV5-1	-	TGCGCCAGCAGCTTGGATGGCCTCAGGAATGAGCAGTTCTTC	CASSLDGLRNEQFF
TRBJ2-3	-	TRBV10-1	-	TGCGCCAGCAGTGAATCGGGGGGCGCAGATACGCAGTATTTT	CASSESGGADTQYF
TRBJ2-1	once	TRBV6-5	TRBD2	TGTGCCAGCAGTCCGGGCAGCGGGGGGCAGTTCTTC	CASSPGSGGQFF
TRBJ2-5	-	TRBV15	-	TGTGCCACCTCCCGGGACACCCAAGAGACCCAGTACTTC	CATSRDTQETQYF
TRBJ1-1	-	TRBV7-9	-	TGTGCCAGCAGCTTAGTGGACGGTCAGGGGAAGAGACTTGAAGCTTTCTTT	CASSLVDGQGKRLEAFF
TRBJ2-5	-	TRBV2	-	TGTGCCAGCACCGGAAAGGGTAGCGATTCGGAGACCCAGTACTTC	CASTGKGSDSETQYF
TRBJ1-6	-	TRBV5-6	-	TGTGCCAGCAGCTTGGATCGGGGACCCCTCCACTTT	CASSLDRGPLHF
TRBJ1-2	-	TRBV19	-	TGTGCCAGTACGGGGAGGCCTACTAACTATGGCTACACCTTC	CASTGRPTNYGYTF